Below are 31 T cell receptor beta chains sequenced from a single sample in a study of CD8 T cells in ankylosing spondylitis. TCRdb independently ran MiXCR on the 5' RACE reads; one entry per CDR3 protein. The sample has some 240,000 distinct CDR3 sequences; 24% are singletons. The sequenced sample was blood, either unsorted or a sorted T cell fraction (not recorded which). The receptors were sampled from a male donor with ankylosing spondylitis or in good health (not recorded which).

This clonotype occurred many times. The chain carries TRBV4-2 and TRBJ2-7; D is undetermined. V lost 0 bases and J lost 2, with 5 bases in between. The CDR3 sequence is 13 residues long. Germline V gives CDR1 LGHNA, CDR2 YNFKEQ. The CDR3 DNA follows: TGTGCCAGCAGCCAAGATGTCACCTACGAGCAGTACTTC. Translated, it gives CASSQDVTYEQYF.

To note about this clonotype: One end of the junction is discordant with germline, which a read error may explain. The J gene is TRBJ2-5, the V gene TRBV7-2; 9 nucleotides agree with TRBD1. The CDR3 sequence is 12 residues long. Germline V gene lookup returns CDR1 SGHTA and CDR2 FQGNSA. CDR3 in DNA: TGTGCCAGCAGGATACTAAATGGACAGGGGAACTTC. Translating gives CASRILNGQGNF.

This clonotype was counted many times. This chain joins TRBV20-1 and TRBJ1-1; 10 bases line up with TRBD1. The CDR3 covers 15 residues. Germline CDR1 is DFQATT and CDR2 is SNEGSKA (reference sequence). V lost 1 base, J lost 1 base, and 3 bases stayed unmatched. CDR3 sequence reads: CSARVGDRGNTEAFF. CDR3 bases: TGCAGTGCTAGAGTCGGGGACAGGGGGAACACTGAAGCTTTCTTT.

This clonotype showed up just a few times. CDR3 amino acids: CSARVGTSGEETQYF. The CDR3, as DNA: TGCAGTGCTAGGGTTGGGACTAGCGGGGAAGAGACCCAGTACTTC. V gene TRBV20-1 combines with J gene TRBJ2-5, with 13 bases lining up with TRBD2. Germline assignment: CDR1 DFQATT and CDR2 SNEGSKA (reference sequence). The CDR3 contains 15 residues. After removal of 3 bases from V and 3 bases from J, the junction contained 4 bases not matched to a gene.

This clonotype was seen repeatedly, ten times or more. The CDR3 is CASSQGIDQPLHF. For the CDR3, the DNA is TGTGCCAGCAGCCAAGGGATCGATCAACCCCTCCACTTT. The chain links TRBV3-1 to TRBJ1-6; D not certain. The germline gives CDR1 LGHDT, CDR2 YNNKEL (reference sequence). V was trimmed by 1 base and J by 12 bases, leaving 10 bases between them. This CDR3 is built from 13 residues.

The J gene is TRBJ2-5, the V gene TRBV29-1; tentative D call: TRBD1 (8 bases). V lost 7 bases, J lost 2 bases, and 14 bases lay in between. This CDR3 comprises 13 residues. In germline, CDR1 is SQVTM, CDR2 ANQGSEA. CDR3 sequence (DNA): TGCAGCGCTACAGGGGGGGGGCAAGAGACCCAGTACTTC. Encoded protein: CSATGGGQETQYF.

This chain joins TRBV7-3 and TRBJ2-1; 7 bases agree with TRBD1. Trimming cost V 5 bases and J 8 bases; bases outside gene matches: 3. Germline V CDR1 and CDR2: SGHTA, FQGTGA. The CDR3 sequence is 12 residues long. In DNA, the CDR3 is TGTGCCAGCAGCACCGACAGGGATGAGCAGTTCTTC. It encodes CASSTDRDEQFF.

The chain employs TRBV7-8 and TRBJ2-4; D is possibly TRBD1 (6 bases). Trimming left V 5 bases short and J 8 bases short, with 16 bases between. CDR1 is SGHVS, CDR2 FQNEAQ, per germline. The CDR3 is 14 amino acids. The chain's CDR3 is CASSLTGQRDIQYF. As DNA, the CDR3 is TGTGCCAGCAGCCTAACGGGACAAAGGGACATTCAGTACTTC.

This clonotype came up many times. The CDR3 DNA follows: TGCAGTGCTCCCGGGACTAGCGCGGGCCAAGAGACCCAGTACTTC. Protein: CSAPGTSAGQETQYF. The V and J genes are TRBV20-1 and TRBJ2-5; 10 nucleotides line up with TRBD2. CDR3 size: 15 residues. V shed 5 bases and J 1 base; nucleotides not matched to a gene: 7. Germline CDR1 is DFQATT and CDR2 is SNEGSKA (reference sequence).

The V gene is TRBV7-9, the J gene TRBJ2-7, with 9 bases lining up with TRBD2. Per the germline V gene, CDR1 is SEHNR and CDR2 is FQNEAQ (reference sequence). The V gene end was trimmed by 4 bases and the J gene end by 4 bases; junction bases not matched to a gene: 8. The CDR3 is 15 amino acids. CDR3 in amino acids: CASSSKSGGWYEQYF. The CDR3 coding sequence is TGTGCCAGCAGCTCCAAGAGCGGGGGGTGGTACGAGCAGTACTTC.

This clonotype appeared many times. The chain carries TRBV7-3 and TRBJ2-3, with D uncertain. Trimming pared 3 bases from V and 0 bases from J, leaving 4 bases between. The CDR3 totals 13 residues. Per germline, CDR1 SGHTA and CDR2 FQGTGA. The CDR3 protein is CASSLISTDTQYF. The CDR3 nucleotides are TGTGCCAGCAGCTTGATTAGCACAGATACGCAGTATTTT.

This clonotype was counted many times. The chain employs TRBV11-2 and TRBJ2-2; possibly TRBD2 for D (5 bases). Trimming pared 1 base from V and 7 bases from J, leaving 10 bases between. Germline-derived CDR1 and CDR2 are SGHAT and FQNNGV. The CDR3 spans 14 residues. CDR3 in amino acids: CASSLGPRDGELFF. CDR3 sequence (DNA): TGTGCCAGCAGCTTAGGTCCGAGGGACGGGGAGCTGTTTTTT.

This clonotype showed up just a few times. The rearrangement uses TRBV10-3 and TRBJ2-7; 8 bases fit TRBD1. The CDR3 sequence is 14 residues long. Germline V gene lookup returns CDR1 ENHRY and CDR2 SYGVKD. V lost 10 bases, J lost 4 bases, and 12 bases stayed unmatched. The CDR3 loop is CATQPQGARYEQYF. The CDR3 coding sequence is TGTGCCACACAACCCCAGGGGGCTCGTTACGAGCAGTACTTC.

In its sample, this clonotype was seen a few times. V usage is TRBV20-1 and J usage is TRBJ2-5; tentatively, D is TRBD1 or TRBD2 (5 bases each). This CDR3 is built from 14 residues. The germline V gene encodes CDR1 DFQATT and CDR2 SNEGSKA (reference sequence). Deletions cut 3 bases from V and 0 bases from J, with 11 bases between. The CDR3 DNA sequence: TGCAGTGCTAGGGCGTGGGGGTACCAAGAGACCCAGTACTTC. Translating it yields CSARAWGYQETQYF.

This clonotype has ten or more counts. This rearrangement joins TRBV7-3 to TRBJ2-5, with no clear D. V was clipped by 3 bases and J by 1 base, with 6 bases between them. Germline V gene lookup returns CDR1 SGHTA and CDR2 FQGTGA. CDR3 length: 13 residues. CDR3 residues: CASSFSTQETQYF. As DNA, the CDR3 is TGTGCCAGCAGCTTCTCCACCCAAGAGACCCAGTACTTC.

This clonotype came up once. J is TRBJ1-5 and V is TRBV20-1, with a possible D match to TRBD1 (6 bases). The V gene lost 6 bases and the J gene lost 7 bases, with 19 bases spanning the gap. Per germline, CDR1 DFQATT and CDR2 SNEGSKA (reference sequence). This CDR3 is built from 14 residues. The CDR3 loop is CSAKGGGPGQPQHF. The CDR3 bases are TGCAGTGCCAAGGGCGGGGGCCCGGGGCAGCCCCAGCATTTT.

CDR3 loop: CAISEPLAGGLDTQYF. CDR3 nucleotides: TGTGCCATCAGTGAGCCTTTAGCGGGGGGCCTAGATACGCAGTATTTT. The chain combines TRBV10-3 with TRBJ2-3; 10 bases line up with TRBD2. V dropped 2 bases and J dropped 5; count of bases not matched to a gene: 7. Per the germline V gene, CDR1 is ENHRY and CDR2 is SYGVKD. The CDR3 extends over 16 amino acids.

The rearrangement joins TRBV18 to TRBJ2-3; a weak D match, TRBD1 (5 bases). Germline V gives CDR1 KGHSH, CDR2 LQKENI. Trimming took 2 bases from V and 1 from J, leaving 13 bases between them. CDR3 length equals 16 residues. This chain's CDR3 is CASSPGTGWGTDTQYF. As DNA, the CDR3 is TGTGCCAGCTCACCAGGCACAGGCTGGGGCACAGATACGCAGTATTTT.

This clonotype was seen at least ten times. The V and J genes are TRBV20-1 and TRBJ1-2; D gene ambiguous. The CDR3 loop spans 12 amino acids. The germline CDR1 and CDR2 sequences are DFQATT and SNEGSKA (reference sequence). V was shortened by 6 bases and J by 0 bases, with 8 bases between the two germline ends. The CDR3 nucleotides are TGCAGTGCCACGGGGACTAACTATGGCTACACCTTC. This sequence encodes CSATGTNYGYTF.

The chain employs TRBV29-1 and TRBJ2-3; a weak D match, TRBD2 (5 bases). The germline gives CDR1 SQVTM, CDR2 ANQGSEA. This CDR3 contains 13 residues. V lost 6 bases to trimming and J lost 2 bases, with 12 bases between them. The CDR3 sequence: CSVGEGVTDTQYF. CDR3 DNA: TGCAGCGTCGGAGAGGGAGTCACAGATACGCAGTATTTT.

This clonotype was found many times. The V and J genes are TRBV12-3 or TRBV12-4 and TRBJ2-3; maybe TRBD1 (6 bases). Trimming took 3 bases from V and 6 from J, leaving 13 bases between them. This CDR3 has 14 amino acids. In nucleotides, the CDR3 is TGTGCCAGCAGTTTTATGGGGGCTGGCGATACGCAGTATTTT. Translated: CASSFMGAGDTQYF.

The rearrangement uses TRBV24-1 and TRBJ1-5; TRBD1 matches 10 bases. The CDR3 length is 15 residues. Germline-derived CDR1 and CDR2 are KGHDR and SFDVKD. V trimming: 4 bases; J trimming: 6 bases; junction bases outside the gene matches: 5. CDR3 nucleotide sequence: TGTGCCACCAGTGACCCGACAGGGGGCGGTCAGCCCCAGCATTTT. Amino acid sequence: CATSDPTGGGQPQHF.

The V call is TRBV12-3 or TRBV12-4, the J call TRBJ2-3, with unresolved D. V was cut by 5 bases and J by 10 bases, with 13 bases left in between. The CDR3 is 12 amino acids. CDR3 in DNA: TGTGCCAGCAGTGTACGATCCGAAGCGCAGTATTTT. Residues: CASSVRSEAQYF.

This clonotype was observed a handful of times. The chain combines TRBV7-8 with TRBJ1-4; 7 positions agree with TRBD1. J lost 0 bases, V lost 5 bases, and 3 bases had no gene match. CDR1 SGHVS and CDR2 FQNEAQ come from the germline V gene. CDR3 length: 15 residues. The CDR3 protein is CASSAGTATNEKLFF. CDR3 DNA: TGTGCCAGCAGCGCCGGGACAGCAACTAATGAAAAACTGTTTTTT.

This clonotype was observed many times. The V and J genes are TRBV15 and TRBJ1-2; TRBD1 agrees at 7 bases. This CDR3 is built from 14 residues. Germline values: CDR1 LNHNV, CDR2 YYDKDF (reference sequence). Losses at the gene ends were 0 bases for V and 3 bases for J; bases not matched to a gene: 1. The CDR3 DNA reads TGTGCCACCAGCAGAGATCAGGGGGACTATGGCTACACCTTC. This gives the protein CATSRDQGDYGYTF.

The rearrangement links TRBV20-1 to TRBJ1-6, with TRBD1 matching 8 bases. After removal of 5 bases from V and 9 bases from J, the junction contained 3 bases not matched to a gene. This CDR3 contains 12 residues. Looked up from germline, CDR1 is DFQATT and CDR2 is SNEGSKA (reference sequence). CDR3 DNA sequence: TGCAGTGCTTTTCAGGGGGCTTCACCCCTCCACTTT. Protein: CSAFQGASPLHF.

The chain carries TRBV12-3 or TRBV12-4 and TRBJ1-6, with D possibly TRBD1 on 5 matching bases. The CDR3 covers 15 residues. V dropped 3 bases and J dropped 7 bases, with 13 bases sitting between them. CDR3 nucleotide sequence: TGTGCCAGCAGTTTCCGGCCGCCAGGGAATTCACCCCTCCACTTT. Its protein product is CASSFRPPGNSPLHF.

This clonotype was seen ten or more times. The chain has TRBV7-8 and TRBJ1-2, with 7 bases lining up with TRBD1. Germline CDR1 SGHVS, CDR2 FQNEAQ. The CDR3 contains 14 residues. The J segment lost 3 bases and the V segment lost 0 bases, leaving 1 base of the junction unmatched. Here the CDR3 DNA reads TGTGCCAGCAGCTTAGCCGGGACAGACTATGGCTACACCTTC. It specifies CASSLAGTDYGYTF.

In this sample, this clonotype turned up many times. The V and J genes are TRBV5-4 and TRBJ2-1; 7 bases fit TRBD2. The V segment lost 2 bases and the J segment 2 bases; nucleotides outside the gene matches: 4. The CDR3 length is 15 residues. Germline loops: CDR1 SGHNT, CDR2 YYREEE (reference sequence). The chain's CDR3 is CASSFGGTPYNEQFF. For the CDR3, the DNA is TGTGCCAGCAGCTTCGGGGGGACGCCCTACAATGAGCAGTTCTTC.

The sample holds many counts of this clonotype. J is TRBJ1-5 and V is TRBV12-3 or TRBV12-4; D gene uncertain. The length of the CDR3 is 13 residues. V was clipped by 5 bases and J by 2 bases, with 7 bases between them. The CDR3 here is CASSHGGNQPQHF. CDR3 coding DNA: TGTGCCAGCAGTCACGGCGGCAATCAGCCCCAGCATTTT.

This clonotype was picked up a small number of times. The genes are TRBV12-3 or TRBV12-4 and TRBJ1-1; TRBD1 might be the D (5 bases). Trimming took 4 bases from V and 7 from J, leaving 10 bases between them. This CDR3 contains 12 residues. CDR3 in amino acids: CASSSQGNEAFF. Here the CDR3 DNA reads TGTGCCAGCAGTTCCCAGGGTAATGAAGCTTTCTTT.